Sequencing of this T cell receptor beta chain was carried out in a study of OX40 agonist ivuxolimab in advanced cancers. At the level of the study: Cancers in dose escalation were hepatocellular, melanoma, renal cell and head and neck.

Points on this clone: Its antigen remains unknown.

Autoimmune disease history or systemic immunosuppression led to patient exclusion. Germline trimming cut 5 bases from V and 2 bases from J; bases unmatched to any gene: 10. The CDR3 has 16 residues. In germline, CDR1 is LNHDA, CDR2 SQIVND (reference sequence). General observations from the study: Some nonresponders additionally presented with little normalized T-cell clonal expansion. Expansion of clones was among the lowest in partial responders at 0.1-3.0 mg/kg.

Produced via immunoSEQ multiplex PCR; TCRdb's table is partial and in-frame only. Of some 100,000 clones listed, roughly 90% are singletons. This chain connects TRBV19 to TRBJ2-7, with TRBD1 matching over 9 bases. The clonotype originates from an adult with an advanced solid tumor such as melanoma, head and neck, liver or kidney cancer. This specimen consisted of CD4+ or CD8+ T cells sorted from blood, obtained in a trial of the OX40 agonist ivuxolimab. The CDR3 coding sequence is TGTGCCAGTAGTCCCACACACAGGGGGCCCACCTACGAGCAGTACTTC. Protein product: CASSPTHRGPTYEQYF.